This T cell receptor beta chain was recorded in a study of blood T cells in healthy people across ages. The use of a sample-barcoded 5' primer and a J-beta primer mix characterized a second PCR of about 7 to 12 cycles. TCRdb reprocessed the 5' RACE reads via MiXCR and lists one record per CDR3 protein. The repertoire holds hundreds of thousands of distinct CDR3 sequences, with roughly 64% as singletons. V was cut by 6 bases and J by 13 bases, with 24 bases left in between. The CDR3 consists of 15 residues. Material: blood. This TCR came from a young man in good health. J is TRBJ2-2 and V is TRBV12-3 or TRBV12-4, with a tentative D call TRBD2 (5 bases). The CDR3 DNA reads as TGTGCCAGCAGCTACAAACCTGGACCGGGAAAGTGGCTGTTTTTT. Its translation: CASSYKPGPGKWLFF.